Listed below are T cell receptor beta chains from one sample, sequenced in a study of control samples from healthy donors and cancer patients. Sequencing used immunoSEQ multiplex PCR; TCRdb keeps in-frame clones, though not all of them. This repertoire shows around 190,000 clones, roughly 92% found once; its top ten account for roughly 1.5%. Sequencing was carried out using blood. All receptors come from a man aged 30 to 45 in good health. Each CDR3 is given with its conserved first and last residue. A D gene is named only where the DNA matches it firmly.

d_gene | j_gene | v_gene | CDR3nt | CDR3aa
TRBD1 | TRBJ2-7 | TRBV30 | TGTGCCTGGAGTGTACGGGACAGAGTCAACTACGAGCAGTACTTC | CAWSVRDRVNYEQYF
. | TRBJ2-3 | TRBV24-1 | TGTGCCACCAGTGACCCGCGAGGGACAGATACGCAGTATTTT | CATSDPRGTDTQYF
. | TRBJ1-1 | TRBV6-5 | TGTGCCAGCAATGGGGGGCACACTGAAGCTTTCTTT | CASNGGHTEAFF
. | TRBJ2-5 | TRBV4-3 | TGCGCCAGCAGCCAAGATTACCAAGAGACCCAGTACTTC | CASSQDYQETQYF
TRBD1 | TRBJ2-5 | TRBV7-6 | TGTGCCAGCAGCTTGCGGGACAGGGAGACCCAGTACTTC | CASSLRDRETQYF
. | TRBJ1-4 | TRBV7-9 | TGTGCCAGCAGCCCAGAAAAAGGGGCAACTAATGAAAAACTGTTTTTT | CASSPEKGATNEKLFF
. | TRBJ1-2 | TRBV27 | TGTGCCAGCAGTCCGGACTCTAGGGGCTACACCTTC | CASSPDSRGYTF
. | TRBJ2-7 | TRBV30 | TGTGCCTGGAGTGACAGTCCTTACGAGCAGTACTTC | CAWSDSPYEQYF
TRBD1 | TRBJ1-1 | TRBV12-3/TRBV12-4 | TGTGCCAGCAGTCGACAGGGAGGCACTGAAGCTTTCTTT | CASSRQGGTEAFF
TRBD1 | TRBJ2-2 | TRBV29-1 | TGCAGCGCTGGGGACAGGGGTGTCACCGGGGAGCTGTTTTTT | CSAGDRGVTGELFF